This section outlines one T cell receptor beta chain sequence together with its context. Trimming removed 5 bases from V and 3 bases from J; junction bases left unmatched: 10. From germline, CDR1 is MDHEN and CDR2 SYDVKM. This CDR3 region has 15 residues. The data derive from a study of shared clonotypes between healthy human individuals. Method: immunoSEQ multiplex PCR; TCRdb's copy keeps in-frame clones and lacks some. This sample has around 1,100,000 clones, with approximately 80% found just once. This clonotype was obtained from a man between 18 and 35 years old in good health. Some clones in this sample may be carry-over from other donors' samples. Input material: memory CD4+ T cells from PBMCs. Noted subset: CD45RA-negative fraction. J is TRBJ2-7 and V is TRBV28; 7 bases fit TRBD1. The CDR3 nucleotides read TGTGCCAGCAGTCTTCGGACAGGCCGTGACTACGAGCAGTACTTC. This sequence encodes CASSLRTGRDYEQYF.